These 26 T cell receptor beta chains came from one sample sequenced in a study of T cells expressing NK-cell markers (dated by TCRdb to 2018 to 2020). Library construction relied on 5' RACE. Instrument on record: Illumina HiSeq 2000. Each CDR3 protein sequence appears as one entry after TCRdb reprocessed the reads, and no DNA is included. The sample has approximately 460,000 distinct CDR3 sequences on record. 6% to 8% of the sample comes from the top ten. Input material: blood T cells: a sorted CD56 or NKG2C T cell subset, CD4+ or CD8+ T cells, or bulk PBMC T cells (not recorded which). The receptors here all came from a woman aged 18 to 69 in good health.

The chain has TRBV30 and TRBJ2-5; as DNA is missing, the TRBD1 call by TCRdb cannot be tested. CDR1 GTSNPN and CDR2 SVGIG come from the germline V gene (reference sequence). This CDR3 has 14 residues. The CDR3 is CAWTTGFPRETQYF.

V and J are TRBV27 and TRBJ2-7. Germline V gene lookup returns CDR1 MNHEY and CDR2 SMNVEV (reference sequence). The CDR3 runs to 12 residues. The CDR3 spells CASGLNSYEQYF.

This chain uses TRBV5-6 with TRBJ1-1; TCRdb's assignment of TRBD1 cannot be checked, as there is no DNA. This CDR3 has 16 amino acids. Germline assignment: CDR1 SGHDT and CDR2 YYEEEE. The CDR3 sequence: CASSPQGIQGWTEAFF.

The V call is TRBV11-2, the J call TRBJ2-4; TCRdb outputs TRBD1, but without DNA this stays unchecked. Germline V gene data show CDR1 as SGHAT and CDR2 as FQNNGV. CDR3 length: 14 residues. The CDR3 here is CASTGAGRGDIQYF.

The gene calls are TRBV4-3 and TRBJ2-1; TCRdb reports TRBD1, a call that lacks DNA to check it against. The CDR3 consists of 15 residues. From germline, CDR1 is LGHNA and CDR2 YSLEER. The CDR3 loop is CASSQEARGRNEQFF.

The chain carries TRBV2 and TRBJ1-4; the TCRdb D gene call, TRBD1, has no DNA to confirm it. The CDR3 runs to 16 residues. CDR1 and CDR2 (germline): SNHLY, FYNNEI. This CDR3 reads CASKGDRGIQHEKLFF. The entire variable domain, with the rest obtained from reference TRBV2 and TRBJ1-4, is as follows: EPEVTQTPSHQVTQMGQEVILRCVPISNHLYFYWYRQILGQKVEFLVSFYNNEISEKSEIFDDQFSVERPDGSNFTLKIRSTKLEDSAMYFCASKGDRGIQHEKLFFGSGTQLSVL.

CDR3 region: CASSRGLAGEGNTGELFF. The rearrangement links TRBV3-1 to TRBJ2-2; lacking DNA, the TRBD2 call made by TCRdb goes unchecked. The CDR3 spans 18 residues. Germline V CDR1 and CDR2: LGHDT, YNNKEL (reference sequence).

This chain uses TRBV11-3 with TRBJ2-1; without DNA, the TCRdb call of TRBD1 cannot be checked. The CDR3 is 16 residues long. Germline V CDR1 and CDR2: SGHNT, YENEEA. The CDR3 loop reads CASSLPRGQGGNEQFF.

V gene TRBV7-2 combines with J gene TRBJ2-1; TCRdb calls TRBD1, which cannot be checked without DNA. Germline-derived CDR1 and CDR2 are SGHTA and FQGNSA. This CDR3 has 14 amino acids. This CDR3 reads CASSEGSRGVEQFF.

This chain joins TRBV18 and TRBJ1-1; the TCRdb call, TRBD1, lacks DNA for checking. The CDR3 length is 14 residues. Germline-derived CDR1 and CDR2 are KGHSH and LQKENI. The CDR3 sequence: CASSHGQSNTEAFF. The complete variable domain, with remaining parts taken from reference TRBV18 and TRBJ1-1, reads NAGVMQNPRHLVRRRGQEARLRCSPMKGHSHVYWYRQLPEEGLKFMVYLQKENIIDESGMPKERFSAEFPKEGPSILRIQQVVRGDSAAYFCASSHGQSNTEAFFGQGTRLTVV.

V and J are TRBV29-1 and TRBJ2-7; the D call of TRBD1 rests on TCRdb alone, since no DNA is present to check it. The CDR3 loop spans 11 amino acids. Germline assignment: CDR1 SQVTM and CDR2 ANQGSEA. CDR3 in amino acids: CSVGDRYEQYF.

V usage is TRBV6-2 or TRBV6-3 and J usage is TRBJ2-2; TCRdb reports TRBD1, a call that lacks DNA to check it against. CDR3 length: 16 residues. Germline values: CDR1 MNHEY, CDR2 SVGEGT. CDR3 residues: CASTPTGALNTGELFF.

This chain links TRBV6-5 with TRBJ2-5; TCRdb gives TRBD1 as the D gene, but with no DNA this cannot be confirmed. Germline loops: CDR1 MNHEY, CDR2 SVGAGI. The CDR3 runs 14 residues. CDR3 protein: CASSYGGTEETQYF.

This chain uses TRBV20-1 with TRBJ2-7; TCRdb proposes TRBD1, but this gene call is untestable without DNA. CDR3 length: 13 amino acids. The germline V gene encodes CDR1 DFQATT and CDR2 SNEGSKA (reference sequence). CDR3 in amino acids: CSASTGTGNEQYF.

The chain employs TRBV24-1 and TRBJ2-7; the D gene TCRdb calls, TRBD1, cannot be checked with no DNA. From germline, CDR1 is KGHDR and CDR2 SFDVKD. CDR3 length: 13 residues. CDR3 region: CATPGVGGYEQYF.

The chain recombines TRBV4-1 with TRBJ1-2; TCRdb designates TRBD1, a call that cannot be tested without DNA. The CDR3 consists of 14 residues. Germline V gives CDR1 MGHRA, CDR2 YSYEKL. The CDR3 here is CASSQVGTRNGYTF.

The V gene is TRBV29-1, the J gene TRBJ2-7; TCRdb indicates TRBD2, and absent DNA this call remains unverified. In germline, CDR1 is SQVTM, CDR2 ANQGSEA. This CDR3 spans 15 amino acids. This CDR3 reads CSVDGSREGSYEQYF.

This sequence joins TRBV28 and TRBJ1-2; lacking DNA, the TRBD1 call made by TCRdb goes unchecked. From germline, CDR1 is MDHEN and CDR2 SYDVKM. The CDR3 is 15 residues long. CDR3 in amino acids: CASSVPGTGSYGYTF.

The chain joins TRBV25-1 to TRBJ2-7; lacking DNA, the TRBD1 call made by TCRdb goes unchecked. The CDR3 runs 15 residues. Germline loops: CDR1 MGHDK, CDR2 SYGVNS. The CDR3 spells CASSEVPGSTYEQYF.

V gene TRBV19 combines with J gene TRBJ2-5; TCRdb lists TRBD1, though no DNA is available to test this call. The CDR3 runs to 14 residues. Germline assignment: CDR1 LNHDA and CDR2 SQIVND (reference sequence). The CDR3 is CASSVRVGAETQYF.

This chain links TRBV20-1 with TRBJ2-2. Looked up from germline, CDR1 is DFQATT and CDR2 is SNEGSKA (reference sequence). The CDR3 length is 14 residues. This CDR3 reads CSASKASNTGELFF.

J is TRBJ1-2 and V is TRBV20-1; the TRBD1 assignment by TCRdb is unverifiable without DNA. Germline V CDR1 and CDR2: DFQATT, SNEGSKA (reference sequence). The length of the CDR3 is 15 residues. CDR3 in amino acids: CSANTPTGEKDGYTF.

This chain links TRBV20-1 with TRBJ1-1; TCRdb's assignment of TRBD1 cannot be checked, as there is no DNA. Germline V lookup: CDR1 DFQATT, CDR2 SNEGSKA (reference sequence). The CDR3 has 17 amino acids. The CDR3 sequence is CSAREHPTRDTGTEAFF.

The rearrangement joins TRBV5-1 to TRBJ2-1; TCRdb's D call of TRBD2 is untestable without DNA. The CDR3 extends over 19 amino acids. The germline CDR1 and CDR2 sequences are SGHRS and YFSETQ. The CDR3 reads CASSLVGGGRSGSYNEQFF.

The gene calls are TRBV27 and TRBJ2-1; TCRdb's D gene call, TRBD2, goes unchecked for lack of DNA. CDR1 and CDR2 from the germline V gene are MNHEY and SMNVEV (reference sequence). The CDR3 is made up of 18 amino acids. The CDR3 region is CASSLTSGGAAPYNEQFF.

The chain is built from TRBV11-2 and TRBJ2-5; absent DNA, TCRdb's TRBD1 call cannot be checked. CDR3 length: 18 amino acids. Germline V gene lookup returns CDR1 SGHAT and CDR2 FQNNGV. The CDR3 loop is CASSLNRGSGQGRETQYF. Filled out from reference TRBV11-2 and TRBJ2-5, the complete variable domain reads EAGVAQSPRYKIIEKRQSVAFWCNPISGHATLYWYQQILGQGPKLLIQFQNNGVVDDSQLPKDRFSAERLKGVDSTLKIQPAKLEDSAVYLCASSLNRGSGQGRETQYFGPGTRLLVL.